This T cell receptor beta chain was documented in a study of neurological immune-mediated disorders. TCRdb recomputed calls from the 5' RACE reads with MiXCR, one row per CDR3 protein. Among 15,000 to 20,000 distinct CDR3 sequences, around 11% were seen once, and the ten largest hold under 30%. Germline V gives CDR1 SGHVS, CDR2 FNYEAQ. This CDR3 is built from 16 residues. Deletions cut 1 base from V and 0 bases from J, with 10 bases between. The rearrangement joins TRBV7-6 to TRBJ2-1; D ambiguous. Sequenced: CD8+ T cells from blood. This clonotype was sampled from a woman aged 45-60 years in good health. CDR3 region: CASSLEGWSSYNEQFF. In DNA form, the CDR3 reads TGTGCCAGCAGCTTAGAAGGCTGGAGCTCCTACAATGAGCAGTTCTTC. The whole variable domain, filled in from reference TRBV7-6 and TRBJ2-1, reads GAGVSQSPRYKVTKRGQDVALRCDPISGHVSLYWYRQALGQGPEFLTYFNYEAQQDKSGLPNDRFSAERPEGSISTLTIQRTEQRDSAMYRCASSLEGWSSYNEQFFGPGTRLTVL.